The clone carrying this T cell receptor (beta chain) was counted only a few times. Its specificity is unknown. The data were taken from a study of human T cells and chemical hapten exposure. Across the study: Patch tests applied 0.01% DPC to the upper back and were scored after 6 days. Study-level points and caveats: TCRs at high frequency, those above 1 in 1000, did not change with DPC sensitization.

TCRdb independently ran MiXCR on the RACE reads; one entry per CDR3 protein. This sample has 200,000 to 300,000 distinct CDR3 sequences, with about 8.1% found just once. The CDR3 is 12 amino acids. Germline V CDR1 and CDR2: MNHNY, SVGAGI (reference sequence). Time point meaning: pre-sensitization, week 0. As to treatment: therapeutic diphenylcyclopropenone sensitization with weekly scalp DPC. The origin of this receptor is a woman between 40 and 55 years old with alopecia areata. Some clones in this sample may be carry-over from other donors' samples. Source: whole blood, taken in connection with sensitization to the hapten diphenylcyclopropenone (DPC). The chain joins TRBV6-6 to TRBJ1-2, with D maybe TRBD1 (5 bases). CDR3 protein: CASRIGGYGYTF. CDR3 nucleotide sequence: TGTGCATCACGGATCGGGGGCTATGGCTACACCTTC.